This entry is about one T cell receptor (beta chain). This clonotype showed up many times. It lacks a known antigen. Per-base quality was not reported, and no clone a single base away is much larger than it. Libraries of naive CD8 T cells were built from anywhere between roughly 19,000 and 1,000,000 sorted cells, with 10%, 30% or 50% of the purified RNA used. Naive CD8 T cells were FACS-sorted as CD8+CD4-CCR7+CD45RA+ on a BD FACSAria II into RLT Plus buffer. Detection sensitivity was tested by spiking Jurkat RNA equal to some 11 TCR copies' worth into samples containing roughly 18,000-1,000,000 naive CD8 T cells. CD8 T cells were enriched with RosetteSep CD8+ T Cell Enrichment Cocktail and Ficoll-Paque, followed by ACK red cell lysis. Receptors were amplified or captured by PCR. For sequencing, an Illumina HiSeq 4000 was employed. Preparation of bulk TCR libraries followed a previously described approach, with the TCR primers listed in Table S5. The Qiagen AllPrep DNA/RNA kit was used to purify total RNA. Before analysis, reads from multiple sequencing runs of the same library were pooled. From the authors' description of their analysis: Reads were retained only if their TCR constant sequence matched exactly, and those retained reads were trimmed to 150 nt and grouped according to their 12-nt molecular barcodes. Reads in each barcode group were sub-clustered using a 15% Levenshtein threshold, and a quality-weighted consensus sequence was built for each RNA molecule. Non-functional sequences were filtered out, along with any lower-count sequence sitting one edit away from another sequence. On the basis of fitting two negative binomial distributions, barcode sub-clusters with fewer than 20% of the maximum read count were discarded. TCRdb took the public reads, trimmed them with fastp at Q25, ran MiXCR for clone calling and kept in-frame beta chains. Under each unique CDR3 protein, matching rows form one entry showing the most common genes and DNA. TCRdb's processing, not the authors' own work, is the source of the V and J calls. This sample is represented by more than 60,000 distinct CDR3 sequences; around 17% of them were singletons. The ten biggest clones cover 1.4% to 1.5% of the sample.

This entry comes from a study of molecular identifiers for immune sequencing clone quantification (dated by TCRdb to about 2018). Some background on the complete study: In a replicate experiment, RNA from approximately 22,000 or 94,000 naive CD8 T cells was split into five aliquots, four of which were sequenced. The study was a methods study using CD8 T cells to benchmark molecular-identifier clustering-based TCR repertoire sequencing (MIDCIRS) and TCR RNA copy counting.

The CDR3, cysteine through phenylalanine, is 12 amino acids long. Only the CDR3 DNA stays, 36 bases, in frame from base 1. V is cut by 3 bases and J by 6 bases, and the space between the germline ends is 9 bases. CDR1 SGHAT and CDR2 FQNNGV were looked up in the germline V gene. Overall study results and their limits: Without barcode sub-clustering, chimeric consensus sequences inflated TCR diversity; chimeras reached as high as 47%. Even against a background of about 960,000 naive CD8 T cells, spiked-in Jurkat TCR RNA amounting to a single cell's worth was reported to be detectable. Around 2.9 recovered TCR RNA copies per cell were obtained by modeling, versus about 10 by digital PCR, implying a capture efficiency of approximately 30%. Spiked-in Jurkat TCR RNA (approximately 10 copies' worth), which is not part of the donor repertoire, was contained in the naive libraries. Identical TCR molecules sharing a barcode could cause highly expanded clone sizes to be underestimated. In CMV-specific effector cells, clones with more than 20 RNA copies accounted for over 99% of molecules, whereas in naive cells such clones accounted for under 1%.

The material sequenced was naive CD8+ T cells from blood, with Jurkat cell RNA spiked in. In light of the paper, this sample's cell subset or site label describes: FACS-sorted CD8+CD4-CCR7+CD45RA+ naive T cells. The clonotype originates from a human donor in good health. Some libraries in this study had Jurkat cell RNA spiked in. The chain links TRBV11-2 with TRBJ2-7; the D gene is not confidently resolved. The CDR3 sequence is CASSFNPVEQYF. The DNA is as follows: TGTGCCAGCAGCTTCAACCCTGTCGAGCAGTACTTC.